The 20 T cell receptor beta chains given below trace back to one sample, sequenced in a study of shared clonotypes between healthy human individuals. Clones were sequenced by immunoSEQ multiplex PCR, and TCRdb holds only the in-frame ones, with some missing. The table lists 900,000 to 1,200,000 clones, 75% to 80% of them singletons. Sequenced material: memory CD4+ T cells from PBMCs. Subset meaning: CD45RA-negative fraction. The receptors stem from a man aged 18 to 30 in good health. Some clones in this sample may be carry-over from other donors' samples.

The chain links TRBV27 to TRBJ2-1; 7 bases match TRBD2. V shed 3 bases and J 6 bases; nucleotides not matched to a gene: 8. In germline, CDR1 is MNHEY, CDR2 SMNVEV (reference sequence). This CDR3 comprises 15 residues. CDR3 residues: CASSFRGLVGNEQFF. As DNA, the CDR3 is TGTGCCAGCAGTTTCCGCGGACTAGTTGGCAATGAGCAGTTCTTC.

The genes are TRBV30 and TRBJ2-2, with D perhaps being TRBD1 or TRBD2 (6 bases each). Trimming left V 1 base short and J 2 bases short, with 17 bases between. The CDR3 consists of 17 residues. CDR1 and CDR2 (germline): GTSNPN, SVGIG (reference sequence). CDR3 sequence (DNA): TGTGCCTGGAGTGAAGGTTTAGGGGGACTTAACACCGGGGAGCTGTTTTTT. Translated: CAWSEGLGGLNTGELFF.

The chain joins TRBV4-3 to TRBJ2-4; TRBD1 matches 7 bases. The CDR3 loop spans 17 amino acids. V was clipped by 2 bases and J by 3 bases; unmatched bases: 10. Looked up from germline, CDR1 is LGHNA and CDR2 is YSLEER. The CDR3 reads CASSQSWTGSVKNIQYF. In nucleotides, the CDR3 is TGCGCCAGCAGCCAATCCTGGACAGGATCGGTCAAAAACATTCAGTACTTC.

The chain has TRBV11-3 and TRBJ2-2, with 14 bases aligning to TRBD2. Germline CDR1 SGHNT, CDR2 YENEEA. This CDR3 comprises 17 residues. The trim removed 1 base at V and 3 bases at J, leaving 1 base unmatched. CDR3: CASSLGGLAGDTGELFF. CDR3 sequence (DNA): TGTGCCAGCAGCTTAGGGGGACTAGCGGGAGACACCGGGGAGCTGTTTTTT.

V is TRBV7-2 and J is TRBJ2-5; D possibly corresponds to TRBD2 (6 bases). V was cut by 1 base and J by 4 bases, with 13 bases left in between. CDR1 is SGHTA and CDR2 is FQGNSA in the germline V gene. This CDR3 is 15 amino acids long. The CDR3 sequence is CASSLVAGTGETQYF. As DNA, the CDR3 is TGTGCCAGCAGCTTAGTGGCGGGAACGGGAGAGACCCAGTACTTC.

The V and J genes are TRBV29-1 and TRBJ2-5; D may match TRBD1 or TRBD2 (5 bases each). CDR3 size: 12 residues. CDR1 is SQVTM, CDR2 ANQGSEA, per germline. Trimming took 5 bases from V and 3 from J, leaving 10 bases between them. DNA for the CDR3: TGCAGCGTTCACGAGGGGAAAGAGACCCAGTACTTC. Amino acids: CSVHEGKETQYF.

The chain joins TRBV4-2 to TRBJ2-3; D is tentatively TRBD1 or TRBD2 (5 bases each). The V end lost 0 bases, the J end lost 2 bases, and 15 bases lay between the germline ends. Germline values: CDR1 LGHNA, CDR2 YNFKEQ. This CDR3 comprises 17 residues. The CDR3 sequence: CASSQDGQAELTDTQYF. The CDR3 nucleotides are TGTGCCAGCAGCCAAGATGGACAAGCGGAGCTCACAGATACGCAGTATTTT.

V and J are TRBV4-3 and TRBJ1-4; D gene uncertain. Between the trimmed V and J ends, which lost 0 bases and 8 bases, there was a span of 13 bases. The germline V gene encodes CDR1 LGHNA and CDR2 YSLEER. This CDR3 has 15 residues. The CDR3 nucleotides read TGCGCCAGCAGCCAAGATCCCCAGCGAGTCGAAAAACTGTTTTTT. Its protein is CASSQDPQRVEKLFF.

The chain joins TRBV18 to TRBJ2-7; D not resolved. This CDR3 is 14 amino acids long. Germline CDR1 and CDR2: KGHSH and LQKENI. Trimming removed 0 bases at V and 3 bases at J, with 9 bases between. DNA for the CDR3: TGTGCCAGCTCACCACCTACCCCAGACTACGAGCAGTACTTC. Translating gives CASSPPTPDYEQYF.

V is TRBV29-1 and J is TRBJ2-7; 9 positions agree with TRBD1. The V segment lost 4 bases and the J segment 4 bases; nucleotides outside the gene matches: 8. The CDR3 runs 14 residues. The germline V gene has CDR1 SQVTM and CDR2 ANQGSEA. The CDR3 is CSVAPTGGHYEQYF. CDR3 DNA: TGCAGCGTTGCTCCTACAGGGGGCCATTACGAGCAGTACTTC.

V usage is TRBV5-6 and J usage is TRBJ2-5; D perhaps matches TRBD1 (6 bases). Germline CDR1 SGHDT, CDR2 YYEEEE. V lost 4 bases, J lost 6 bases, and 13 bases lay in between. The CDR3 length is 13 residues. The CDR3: CASSLDWGQTQYF. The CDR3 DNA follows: TGTGCCAGCAGCCTGGACTGGGGGCAGACCCAGTACTTC.

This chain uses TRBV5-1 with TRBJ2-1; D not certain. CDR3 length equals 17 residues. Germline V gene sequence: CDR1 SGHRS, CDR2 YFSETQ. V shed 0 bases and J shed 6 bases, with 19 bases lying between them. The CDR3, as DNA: TGCGCCAGCAGCTTGGGCGTCGTCGGGCGAACGGGCAATGAGCAGTTCTTC. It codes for CASSLGVVGRTGNEQFF.

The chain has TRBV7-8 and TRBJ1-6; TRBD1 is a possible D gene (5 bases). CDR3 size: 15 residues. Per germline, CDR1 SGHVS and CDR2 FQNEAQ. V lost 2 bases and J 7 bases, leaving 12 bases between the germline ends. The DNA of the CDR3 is TGTGCCAGCAGCTTAATTCAGGGCCGGAATTCACCCCTCCACTTT. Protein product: CASSLIQGRNSPLHF.

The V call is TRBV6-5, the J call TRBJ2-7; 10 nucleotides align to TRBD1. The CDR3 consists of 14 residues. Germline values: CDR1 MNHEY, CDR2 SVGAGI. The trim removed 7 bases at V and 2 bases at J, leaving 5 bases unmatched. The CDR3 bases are TGTGCCAGCACCAGGGGGACAGGGGCCTACGAGCAGTACTTC. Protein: CASTRGTGAYEQYF.

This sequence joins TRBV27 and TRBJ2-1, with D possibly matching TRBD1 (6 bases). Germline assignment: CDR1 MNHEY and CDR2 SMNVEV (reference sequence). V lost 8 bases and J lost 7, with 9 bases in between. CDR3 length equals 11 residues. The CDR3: CASLRGNEQFF. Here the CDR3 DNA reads TGTGCCAGCCTGAGGGGGAATGAGCAGTTCTTC.

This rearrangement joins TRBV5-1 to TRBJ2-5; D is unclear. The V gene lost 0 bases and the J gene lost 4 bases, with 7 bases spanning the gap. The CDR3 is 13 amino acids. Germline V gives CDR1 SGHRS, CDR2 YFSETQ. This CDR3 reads CASSLAPTETQYF. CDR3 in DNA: TGCGCCAGCAGCTTGGCCCCAACAGAGACCCAGTACTTC.

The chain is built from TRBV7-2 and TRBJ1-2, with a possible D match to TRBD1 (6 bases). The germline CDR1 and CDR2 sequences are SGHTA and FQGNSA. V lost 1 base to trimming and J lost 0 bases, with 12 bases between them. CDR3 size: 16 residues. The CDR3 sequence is CASSLELDRANYGYTF. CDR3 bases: TGTGCCAGCAGCTTAGAACTGGACAGAGCTAACTATGGCTACACCTTC.

CDR3 residues: CASSGTGGGGGYTF. The CDR3 DNA is TGTGCCAGCAGTGGTACAGGGGGCGGTGGCGGCTACACCTTC. The chain links TRBV2 to TRBJ1-2; 9 nucleotides match TRBD1. J was trimmed by 8 bases and V by 4 bases; bases with no gene match: 8. Germline V lookup: CDR1 SNHLY, CDR2 FYNNEI. The CDR3 covers 14 residues.

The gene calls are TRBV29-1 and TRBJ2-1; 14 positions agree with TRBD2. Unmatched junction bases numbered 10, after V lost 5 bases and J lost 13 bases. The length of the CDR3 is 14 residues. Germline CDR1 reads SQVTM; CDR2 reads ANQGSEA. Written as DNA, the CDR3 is TGCAGCGTTTCCGGGACTAGCGGGGGCTTGGGACAGTTCTTC. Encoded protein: CSVSGTSGGLGQFF.

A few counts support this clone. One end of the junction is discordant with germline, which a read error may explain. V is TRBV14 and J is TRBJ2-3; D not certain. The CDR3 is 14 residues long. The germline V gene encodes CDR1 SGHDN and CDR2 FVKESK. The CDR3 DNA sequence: TGTGCCAGCAGCCAATGGGGTAGCAAAGATACGCAGTATTTT. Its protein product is CASSQWGSKDTQYF.